Listed here are 11 T cell receptor beta chains from one sample, sequenced in a study of blood T cell repertoires in COVID-19. Clones were sequenced by immunoSEQ multiplex PCR, and TCRdb holds only the in-frame ones, with some missing. The table has 150,000 to 200,000 clones, roughly 80% seen once. The sample taken for sequencing was PBMCs or T cells enriched from blood (not recorded which). Receptor source: a woman between 50 and 59 years old who had recovered from COVID-19.

V gene TRBV20-1 combines with J gene TRBJ1-1; TRBD1 might be the D (6 bases). CDR1 DFQATT and CDR2 SNEGSKA come from the germline V gene (reference sequence). CDR3 length equals 11 residues. The V and J ends lost 2 bases and 7 bases respectively, with 8 bases between them. The CDR3 reads CSARTGYEAFF. Written as DNA, the CDR3 is TGCAGTGCTAGAACAGGGTATGAAGCTTTCTTT.

As to this clone: Other DNA sequences in this sample translate to the same CDR3. The chain carries TRBV18 and TRBJ2-5, with D possibly being TRBD1 (5 bases). V was pared by 3 bases and J by 5 bases, with 10 bases between. Germline V lookup: CDR1 KGHSH, CDR2 LQKENI. CDR3 size: 13 residues. The CDR3, as DNA: TGTGCCAGCTCACCGCAGGGTGGGGAGACCCAGTACTTC. Protein sequence: CASSPQGGETQYF.

The rearrangement joins TRBV5-6 to TRBJ2-5; tentative D call: TRBD2 (6 bases). Germline V lookup: CDR1 SGHDT, CDR2 YYEEEE. The CDR3 runs 17 residues. V dropped 0 bases and J dropped 2 bases, with 17 bases sitting between them. The CDR3 is CASSLGPQSGVQETQYF. CDR3 in DNA: TGTGCCAGCAGCTTGGGCCCCCAGTCGGGAGTTCAAGAGACCCAGTACTTC.

This chain links TRBV12-2 with TRBJ2-6; the table's TRBD1 call for D was not verified on the DNA. TRBV12-2 is given as a pseudogene. This CDR3 has 18 residues. The CDR3 spells CASRFTGVRFSGANVLTF. For the CDR3, the DNA is TGTGCAAGTCGCTTCACAGGGGTAAGATTTTCTGGGGCCAACGTCCTGACTTTC.

The gene calls are TRBV6-4 and TRBJ2-7; 9 nucleotides agree with TRBD1. V lost 5 bases and J lost 0; bases outside the gene matches: 2. The CDR3 is 14 amino acids. Germline values: CDR1 MRHNA, CDR2 SNTAGT. The CDR3 sequence: CASSPTGGSYEQYF. The DNA for the CDR3 is TGTGCCAGCAGTCCGACAGGGGGCTCCTACGAGCAGTACTTC.

The V gene is TRBV11-2, the J gene TRBJ1-1, with 8 bases aligning to TRBD1. CDR1 is SGHAT and CDR2 is FQNNGV in the germline V gene. CDR3 length: 13 residues. V gave up 6 bases and J gave up 6 bases; unmatched junction bases: 6. CDR3 sequence (DNA): TGTGCCAGCAGGGGACCACAGGGGGCTGAAGCTTTCTTT. The encoded protein is CASRGPQGAEAFF.

This clone was counted only a few times. Other DNA sequences in this sample translate to the same CDR3. V usage is TRBV5-1 and J usage is TRBJ1-1, with D possibly being TRBD1 (6 bases). The CDR3 extends over 15 amino acids. V was clipped by 0 bases and J by 3 bases, with 12 bases between them. The V gene's germline CDR1 is SGHRS and CDR2 YFSETQ. CDR3 residues: CASSLVGAGDTEAFF. CDR3 sequence (DNA): TGCGCCAGCAGCTTGGTAGGGGCAGGGGACACTGAAGCTTTCTTT.

This clone was detected only once. The V and J genes are TRBV28 and TRBJ2-3; no clear D gene. Trimming took 7 bases from V and 5 from J, leaving 13 bases between them. This CDR3 contains 13 residues. Per germline, CDR1 MDHEN and CDR2 SYDVKM. CDR3 region: CASTGSNKDTQYF. Here the CDR3 DNA reads TGTGCCAGCACAGGCTCCAATAAAGATACGCAGTATTTT. The full variable domain, in which reference TRBV28 and TRBJ2-3 provide the parts outside the CDR3, is DVKVTQSSRYLVKRTGEKVFLECVQDMDHENMFWYRQDPGLGLRLIYFSYDVKMKEKGDIPEGYSVSREKKERFSLILESASTNQTSMYLCASTGSNKDTQYFGPGTRLTVL.

This chain uses TRBV6-9 with TRBJ1-4; possibly TRBD1 for D (5 bases). This CDR3 has 20 amino acids. V was trimmed by 3 bases and J by 6 bases, leaving 29 bases between them. In germline, CDR1 is MNHGY, CDR2 SVAAGI. The chain's CDR3 is CASSYWVRVGRAGSDEKLFF. The CDR3 DNA sequence: TGTGCCAGCAGTTACTGGGTACGAGTGGGGAGGGCAGGGTCCGATGAAAAACTGTTTTTT.

The V and J genes are TRBV6-5 and TRBJ2-3, with 7 bases matching TRBD1. The junction had 8 bases not matched to a gene; V was cut back by 6 bases and J by 2 bases. Germline V gene sequence: CDR1 MNHEY, CDR2 SVGAGI. The CDR3 has 15 amino acids. The CDR3 DNA sequence: TGTGCCAGCAGAAAGGGGACAGCCGACACAGATACGCAGTATTTT. The encoded protein is CASRKGTADTDTQYF.

This chain links TRBV19 with TRBJ1-2, with 10 nucleotides matching TRBD1. Germline loops: CDR1 LNHDA, CDR2 SQIVND (reference sequence). This CDR3 has 14 residues. The J segment lost 8 bases and the V segment lost 6 bases, leaving 9 bases of the junction unmatched. The CDR3 is CASRMGDRGGGYTF. The CDR3 DNA reads TGTGCCAGTAGAATGGGGGACAGGGGTGGCGGCTACACCTTC.